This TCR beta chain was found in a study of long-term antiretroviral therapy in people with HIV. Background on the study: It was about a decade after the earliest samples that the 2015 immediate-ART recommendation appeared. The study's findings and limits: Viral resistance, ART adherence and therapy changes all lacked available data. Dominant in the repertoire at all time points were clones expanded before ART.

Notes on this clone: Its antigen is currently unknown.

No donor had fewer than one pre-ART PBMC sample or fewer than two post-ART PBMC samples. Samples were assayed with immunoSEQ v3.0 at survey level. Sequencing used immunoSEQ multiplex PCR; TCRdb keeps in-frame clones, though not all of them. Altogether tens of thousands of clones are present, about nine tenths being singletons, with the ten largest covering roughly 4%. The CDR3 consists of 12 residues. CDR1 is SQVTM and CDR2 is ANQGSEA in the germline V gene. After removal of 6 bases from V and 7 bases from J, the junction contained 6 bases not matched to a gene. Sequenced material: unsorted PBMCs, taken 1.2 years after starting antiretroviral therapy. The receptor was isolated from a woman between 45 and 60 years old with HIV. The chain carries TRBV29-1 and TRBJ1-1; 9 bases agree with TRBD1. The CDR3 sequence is CSVHGQGSEAFF. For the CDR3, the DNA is TGCAGCGTCCACGGACAGGGGAGTGAAGCTTTCTTT. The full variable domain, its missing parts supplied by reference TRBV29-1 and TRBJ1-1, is SAVISQKPSRDICQRGTSLTIQCQVDSQVTMMFWYRQQPGQSLTLIATANQGSEATYESGFVIDKFPISRPNLTFSTLTVSNMSPEDSSIYLCSVHGQGSEAFFGQGTRLTVV.